A selection of T cell receptor beta chains follows, all from one sample in a study of cytomegalovirus exposure and HLA in healthy donors. Method: immunoSEQ multiplex PCR; TCRdb's copy keeps in-frame clones and lacks some. The sample yields tens of thousands of clones, approximately 72% seen once. Sequenced input: PBMCs. Receptors originate from a woman aged 25 to 39 in good health and CMV-seronegative. CDR3s include the opening cysteine and the closing phenylalanine or tryptophan. The D gene is left open where the match is weak. A row's size may be missing; if present it is once, few, many or a size class.

>TRBD2|NA|17|TRBV4-1|TRBJ2-2
CASSPFQAGGNTGELFF
TGCGCCAGCAGCCCGTTCCAGGCGGGGGGGAACACCGGGGAGCTGTTTTTT
>NA|few|15|TRBV6-5|TRBJ1-5
CASQDRFYSNQPQHF
TGTGCCAGCCAAGACAGGTTCTATAGCAATCAGCCCCAGCATTTT
>NA|NA|11|TRBV20-1|TRBJ2-3
CSAPPRGTQYF
TGCAGTGCCCCCCCCAGGGGAACGCAGTATTTT
>TRBD2|NA|18|TRBV7-2|TRBJ2-3
CASSRLRSGGPKLDTQYF
TGTGCCAGCAGCCGCCTGAGGAGCGGGGGGCCGAAGCTAGATACGCAGTATTTT
>NA|NA|15|TRBV19|TRBJ1-5
CASSSTSGGRQPQHF
TGTGCCAGTAGTTCCACCTCGGGGGGCCGTCAGCCCCAGCATTTT
>TRBD1|NA|15|TRBV5-5|TRBJ1-5
CASSQTGGGNQPQHF
TGTGCCAGCAGCCAGACAGGGGGCGGCAATCAGCCCCAGCATTTT
>TRBD2|NA|15|TRBV5-1|TRBJ2-5
CASSWGLAQAETQYF
TGCGCCAGCAGCTGGGGACTAGCGCAGGCGGAGACCCAGTACTTC
>NA|once|15|TRBV28|TRBJ1-2
CASSSRNSPNYGYTF
TGTGCCAGCAGTTCAAGAAACAGCCCTAACTATGGCTACACCTTC
>TRBD1|NA|15|TRBV29-1|TRBJ1-1
CSVEGTGGAGTEAFF
TGCAGCGTTGAAGGAACAGGGGGCGCGGGCACTGAAGCTTTCTTT
>TRBD1|NA|17|TRBV2|TRBJ2-6
CASSGGQAASGANVLTF
TGTGCCAGCAGTGGCGGACAGGCCGCCTCTGGGGCCAACGTCCTGACTTTC
>NA|once|14|TRBV9|TRBJ2-2
CASRALANTGELFF
TGTGCCAGCAGGGCCCTAGCGAACACCGGGGAGCTGTTTTTT
>NA|NA|14|TRBV11-2|TRBJ2-5
CASSLGDWQETQYF
TGTGCCAGCAGCTTAGGGGACTGGCAAGAGACCCAGTACTTC
>TRBD2|few|17|TRBV2|TRBJ2-7
CASSDLYRGVSSYEQYF
TGTGCCAGCAGTGATCTGTATCGGGGGGTTAGCTCCTACGAGCAGTACTTC
>TRBD1|NA|15|TRBV27|TRBJ1-1
CASRTGGILNTEAFF
TGTGCCAGCAGGACAGGGGGCATATTGAACACTGAAGCTTTCTTT
>TRBD2|few|11|TRBV20-1|TRBJ2-7
CSALAGYEQYF
TGCAGTGCTCTAGCGGGGTATGAGCAGTACTTC
>NA|NA|15|TRBV28|TRBJ2-2
CASSLERGWTGELFF
TGTGCCAGCAGTTTAGAAAGGGGCTGGACCGGGGAGCTGTTTTTT
>TRBD1|NA|18|TRBV7-8|TRBJ2-2
CASSSSRIGTANTGELFF
TGTGCCAGCAGCTCCTCGCGGATCGGGACAGCGAACACCGGGGAGCTGTTTTTT
>NA|NA|14|TRBV5-1|TRBJ2-3
CASSARVETDTQYF
TGCGCCAGCAGCGCGAGGGTCGAAACAGATACGCAGTATTTT
>TRBD1|NA|15|TRBV2|TRBJ1-5
CASSAEGQGDQPQHF
TGTGCCAGCAGTGCAGAGGGACAGGGAGACCAGCCCCAGCATTTT
>TRBD2|NA|17|TRBV11-2|TRBJ2-7
CASSFKTSGLLTYEQYF
TGTGCCAGCAGCTTTAAGACTAGCGGATTACTTACCTACGAGCAGTACTTC
>TRBD1|NA|14|TRBV27|TRBJ2-7
CASSPWTGSHEQYF
TGTGCCAGCAGTCCGTGGACAGGGAGCCACGAGCAGTACTTC
>NA|NA|13|TRBV7-9|TRBJ2-7
CASSSGHVSEQYF
TGTGCCAGCAGCTCGGGACACGTCAGCGAGCAGTACTTC
>NA|once|13|TRBV7-3|TRBJ2-7
CASSLDKTSEQYF
TGTGCCAGCAGCCTGGACAAGACTAGTGAGCAGTACTTC
>NA|NA|14|TRBV4-1|TRBJ1-2
CASSQDVTVYGYTF
TGCGCCAGCAGCCAAGATGTCACAGTCTATGGCTACACCTTC
>NA|NA|15|TRBV4-1|TRBJ1-3
CASSQGYSSGNTIYF
TGCGCCAGCAGCCAAGGTTACAGCTCTGGAAACACCATATATTTT
>NA|NA|12|TRBV2|TRBJ2-7
CASTRARVEQYF
TGTGCCAGCACCAGGGCCAGGGTCGAGCAGTACTTC
>NA|NA|16|TRBV18|TRBJ1-5
CASSPPVQTSNQPQHF
TGTGCCAGCTCACCACCGGTACAAACTAGCAATCAGCCCCAGCATTTT
>NA|NA|17|TRBV4-2|TRBJ1-2
CASSQDRTRGGIYGYTF
TGTGCCAGCAGCCAAGATCGAACGAGGGGCGGGATCTATGGCTACACCTTC
>TRBD1|NA|15|TRBV5-4|TRBJ2-7
CASSFLGTGLYEQYF
TGTGCCAGCAGCTTCCTCGGGACAGGGCTCTACGAGCAGTACTTC
>TRBD2|NA|15|TRBV4-3|TRBJ2-5
CASSQGLAGGETQYF
TGCGCCAGCAGCCAAGGACTAGCGGGGGGGGAGACCCAGTACTTC
>NA|NA|13|TRBV27|TRBJ1-2
CASSLDGRYGYTF
TGTGCCAGCAGCCTAGACGGCCGCTATGGCTACACCTTC
>TRBD1|NA|13|TRBV6-6|TRBJ1-1
CASRTGQNTEAFF
TGTGCCAGCCGGACAGGTCAGAACACTGAAGCTTTCTTT
>NA|NA|14|TRBV10-1|TRBJ2-3
CASSTGQKRNTQYF
TGCGCCAGCAGTACCGGACAGAAACGAAATACGCAGTATTTT
>TRBD1|NA|16|TRBV10-3|TRBJ2-7
CAISGQQGPNVYEQYF
TGTGCCATCAGTGGGCAACAGGGGCCCAATGTATACGAGCAGTACTTC
>TRBD2|NA|15|TRBV27|TRBJ2-7
CASSFRTSGGYEQYF
TGTGCCAGCAGTTTTCGGACTAGCGGGGGATACGAGCAGTACTTC
>NA|NA|17|TRBV7-2|TRBJ2-6
CASSLGNLDSGANVLTF
TGTGCCAGCAGCTTAGGAAACCTAGACTCTGGGGCCAACGTCCTGACTTTC
>NA|once|15|TRBV9|TRBJ1-1
CASSSGGGKGTEAFF
TGTGCCAGCAGCTCAGGTGGAGGGAAGGGCACTGAAGCTTTCTTT
>NA|few|14|TRBV10-1|TRBJ2-5
CASSAGDSWETQYF
TGCGCCAGCAGTGCGGGGGATTCATGGGAGACCCAGTACTTC
>NA|NA|13|TRBV6-5|TRBJ1-1
CASSITGKGEAFF
TGTGCCAGCAGTATAACAGGGAAAGGTGAAGCTTTCTTT
>NA|NA|15|TRBV5-1|TRBJ2-5
CASSLEGRGGETQYF
TGCGCCAGCAGCTTGGAGGGCAGGGGTGGGGAGACCCAGTACTTC
>NA|NA|13|TRBV6-5|TRBJ2-5
CASTYGGSGTQYF
TGTGCCAGCACCTACGGCGGGTCGGGGACCCAGTACTTC
>TRBD1|NA|16|TRBV7-6|TRBJ2-7
CASSLGPSGGIYEQYF
TGTGCCAGCAGCTTAGGTCCATCAGGGGGCATCTACGAGCAGTACTTC
>NA|NA|14|TRBV5-1|TRBJ1-4
CASSPGATNEKLFF
TGCGCCAGCAGCCCGGGAGCAACTAATGAAAAACTGTTTTTT
>NA|NA|15|TRBV4-2|TRBJ2-5
CASSPIASIQETQYF
TGTGCCAGCAGCCCAATTGCTAGCATCCAAGAGACCCAGTACTTC
>NA|NA|16|TRBV4-1|TRBJ2-7
CASSGSLKRDTYEQYF
TGCGCCAGCAGCGGGAGCCTAAAAAGGGACACCTACGAGCAGTACTTC
>NA|NA|16|TRBV7-2|TRBJ2-7
CASSPSDKAGSYEQYF
TGTGCCAGCAGCCCATCGGACAAGGCAGGCTCCTACGAGCAGTACTTC
>TRBD1|NA|15|TRBV6-5|TRBJ1-4
CASSYLGQAIEKLFF
TGTGCCAGCAGTTACCTGGGACAGGCCATTGAAAAACTGTTTTTT
>TRBD1|NA|14|TRBV5-1|TRBJ1-1
CASSPDRPNTEAFF
TGCGCCAGCAGCCCGGACAGGCCGAACACTGAAGCTTTCTTT
>NA|NA|16|TRBV10-3|TRBJ2-5
CVIRGSAGERQETQYF
TGTGTCATCAGGGGGAGCGCGGGGGAACGCCAAGAGACCCAGTACTTC
>NA|NA|15|TRBV18|TRBJ1-2
CASSPPSTEKRGYTF
TGTGCCAGCTCACCCCCCTCGACAGAGAAGCGTGGCTACACCTTC
>TRBD2|NA|15|TRBV30|TRBJ2-7
CAWSVGTSGFDEQYF
TGTGCCTGGAGTGTAGGGACTAGCGGTTTCGACGAGCAGTACTTC
>NA|few|18|TRBV4-3|TRBJ1-5
CASSPGGGGRGSNQPQHF
TGCGCCAGCAGCCCCGGGGGCGGGGGCCGGGGGAGCAATCAGCCCCAGCATTTT
>TRBD1|NA|12|TRBV7-2|TRBJ1-1
CASSSTGPEAFF
TGTGCCAGCAGCTCGACAGGGCCTGAAGCTTTCTTT